These 16 T cell receptor beta chains were sequenced from one sample in a study of low-dose radiotherapy and immunotherapy resistance in tumors. Stated time point: before trial treatment. Gene-specific TRAV and TRBV primers were used for first-strand cDNA, covering alpha and beta chains. PCR amplification of the TCRs was performed with Phusion for approximately 20 PCR cycles, and it relied on a constant-region primer together with a V-primer adapter. TCRdb analysed the reads with MiXCR anew, one entry per CDR3 protein. Of tens of thousands of distinct CDR3 sequences listed, over 15% are singletons. The sample here was PBMCs, taken before treatment. The receptor set was obtained from a male donor with prostate cancer.

As to this clonotype: A far larger clone is off by one base, so a read error is likely. The chain couples TRBV13 to TRBJ2-5; the D gene is possibly TRBD1 (6 bases). The germline V gene has CDR1 PRHDT and CDR2 FYEKMQ (reference sequence). This CDR3 has 14 residues. In DNA form, the CDR3 reads TGTGCCAGCAGCGCGGACAGCCTGCCAGAGACCCAGTGCTTC. Its protein is CASSADSLPETQCF. Filled out from reference TRBV13 and TRBJ2-5, the complete variable domain reads AAGVIQSPRHLIKEKRETATLKCYPIPRHDTVYWYQQGPGQDPQFLISFYEKMQSDKGSIPDRFSAQQFSDYHSELNMSSLELGDSALYFCASSADSLPETQCFGPGTRLLVL.

This clonotype was seen only a few times. DNA of the CDR3: TGTGCCAGCGCCACCGGGACAGGGTCTCAGCCCCAGCATTTT. The encoded protein is CASATGTGSQPQHF. This chain connects TRBV12-3 or TRBV12-4 to TRBJ1-5, with 9 bases identical to TRBD1. J gave up 6 bases and V 8 bases, and 8 bases lay outside the gene matches. This CDR3 spans 14 amino acids.

This clonotype has a count of ten or more. This chain uses TRBV11-3 with TRBJ2-2; D not certain. The CDR3 extends over 13 amino acids. Germline CDR1 reads SGHNT; CDR2 reads YENEEA. Trimming removed 1 base from V and 7 bases from J, with 7 bases in between. The CDR3 loop is CASSLVQGGELFF. The CDR3 DNA is TGTGCCAGCAGCTTAGTTCAAGGCGGGGAGCTGTTTTTT.

This clonotype was observed at least ten times. The CDR3 DNA sequence: TGCAGCGTTGAGTGGGGTAGGGATCAGTTCTTC. It is translated as CSVEWGRDQFF. The rearrangement links TRBV29-1 to TRBJ2-1; no definite D call. The germline V gene has CDR1 SQVTM and CDR2 ANQGSEA. V shed 3 bases and J shed 13 bases, with 13 bases lying between them. This CDR3 comprises 11 residues.

This clonotype was observed a handful of times. This sequence joins TRBV5-1 and TRBJ1-6; 12 bases align to TRBD1. V trimming: 0 bases; J trimming: 7 bases; junction bases outside the gene matches: 2. CDR1 and CDR2 (germline): SGHRS, YFSETQ. The CDR3 sequence is 16 residues long. The CDR3, as DNA: TGCGCCAGCAGCTTGGGGGACAGGGGGCAGAATTCACCCCTCCACTTT. The encoded protein is CASSLGDRGQNSPLHF.

This clonotype has only one observation. A far larger clone is just one base off, so this is likely a read error. V gene TRBV7-9 combines with J gene TRBJ2-7, with TRBD1 identical over 8 bases. In germline, CDR1 is SEHNR, CDR2 FQNEAQ (reference sequence). CDR3 length: 13 amino acids. The CDR3 coding sequence is TGTGTCAGCAGCCGAGACAGGGGAGTCGAGCAGTACTTC. Translated: CVSSRDRGVEQYF.

This clonotype was counted many times. The CDR3 DNA reads TGTGCCAGCAGCTTAGGAGGAGTACAGGGGTTAAGTGGCTACACCTTC. Residues: CASSLGGVQGLSGYTF. The chain recombines TRBV7-6 with TRBJ1-2, with 7 positions matching TRBD1. Germline trimming cut 1 base from V and 7 bases from J; bases unmatched to any gene: 12. CDR3 length equals 16 residues. The germline V gene encodes CDR1 SGHVS and CDR2 FNYEAQ.

As concerns this clonotype: A far larger clone is just one base off, so this is likely a read error. The CDR3 protein is CASSPWGSSYEQYF. DNA for the CDR3: TGTGCCAGCAGCCCATGGGGAAGCTCCTACGAGCAGTACTTC. J is TRBJ2-7 and V is TRBV11-1; D unclear. The V gene's germline CDR1 is SGHAT and CDR2 FQDESV (reference sequence). The germline V and J ends were trimmed by 5 bases and 0 bases, with 11 bases remaining between them. The CDR3 has 14 amino acids.

In regard to this clonotype: This likely came from a read error, as a far larger clone is one base away. V gene TRBV5-3 combines with J gene TRBJ1-1; D is perhaps TRBD1 (6 bases). TRBV5-3 is flagged as an ORF with uncertain function. CDR3 length: 13 amino acids. CDR3 bases: TGTGCCAGCAGCTTTCCGGGGGGCTGTGAAGCTTTCTTT. The encoded protein is CASSFPGGCEAFF.

This clonotype was detected ten times or more. The chain carries TRBV4-3 and TRBJ1-4, with D maybe TRBD1 (5 bases). This CDR3 is 15 amino acids long. With 5 bases removed from V and 14 bases from J, the gap between germline ends came to 24 bases. The V gene's germline CDR1 is LGHNA and CDR2 YSLEER. In DNA, the CDR3 is TGCGCCAGCAGCGATCCGGGACCGCTAGCCTCGGGGCTGTTTTTT. This gives the protein CASSDPGPLASGLFF.

This clonotype was detected many times. V usage is TRBV20-1 and J usage is TRBJ2-7; possible D gene TRBD1, 5 bases. The CDR3 has 13 amino acids. The germline V and J ends were trimmed by 1 base and 5 bases, with 12 bases remaining between them. Per germline, CDR1 DFQATT and CDR2 SNEGSKA (reference sequence). This chain's CDR3 is CSARVAGWHEQYF. CDR3 sequence (DNA): TGCAGTGCTAGAGTTGCAGGGTGGCACGAGCAGTACTTC.

This clonotype was seen at least ten times. The V and J genes are TRBV3-1 and TRBJ2-5, with a tentative D call TRBD1 (5 bases). CDR3 length: 14 residues. The V gene's germline CDR1 is LGHDT and CDR2 YNNKEL (reference sequence). V was trimmed by 0 bases and J by 5 bases, leaving 10 bases between them. The CDR3 reads CASSQDLGVETQYF. CDR3 bases: TGTGCCAGCAGCCAAGATCTAGGGGTTGAGACCCAGTACTTC.

This clonotype was seen repeatedly, ten times or more. Here the CDR3 DNA reads TGTGCCAGCAGCTTAGTAGGGACTCGGGTCGATACGCAGTATTTT. Protein product: CASSLVGTRVDTQYF. The chain links TRBV7-6 to TRBJ2-3; TRBD2 is a possible D gene (6 bases). The CDR3 is made up of 15 amino acids. Trimming took 1 base from V and 6 from J, leaving 14 bases between them. The germline CDR1 and CDR2 sequences are SGHVS and FNYEAQ.

This clonotype was seen at least ten times. V and J are TRBV7-9 and TRBJ2-2; 10 bases agree with TRBD1. The trim removed 4 bases at V and 1 base at J, leaving 21 bases unmatched. The CDR3 is made up of 22 amino acids. Per the germline V gene, CDR1 is SEHNR and CDR2 is FQNEAQ (reference sequence). This chain's CDR3 is CASSSPWGPGDRGSENTGELFF. The CDR3 nucleotides read TGTGCCAGCAGCTCCCCCTGGGGTCCCGGGGACAGGGGATCCGAGAACACCGGGGAGCTGTTTTTT.

This clonotype showed up many times. V usage is TRBV5-1 and J usage is TRBJ2-1; D might be TRBD2 (6 bases). V was pared by 1 base and J by 7 bases, with 18 bases between. The CDR3 runs to 16 residues. CDR1 is SGHRS and CDR2 is YFSETQ in the germline V gene. CDR3 sequence reads: CASSLPGVEGVNEQFF. As DNA, the CDR3 is TGCGCCAGCAGCTTGCCGGGGGTGGAGGGTGTGAATGAGCAGTTCTTC.

As to this clonotype: This likely came from a read error, as a far larger clone is one base away. The rearrangement joins TRBV5-3 to TRBJ1-3; TRBD1 agrees at 9 bases. TRBV5-3 is classed as an ORF, of uncertain function. Germline trimming cut 8 bases from V and 2 bases from J; bases unmatched to any gene: 8. The CDR3 has 15 amino acids. The CDR3 nucleotides read TGTGCCAGCGGCTTGGGACAGGGAGCTGGAAACACCATATATTTT. Amino acids: CASGLGQGAGNTIYF.